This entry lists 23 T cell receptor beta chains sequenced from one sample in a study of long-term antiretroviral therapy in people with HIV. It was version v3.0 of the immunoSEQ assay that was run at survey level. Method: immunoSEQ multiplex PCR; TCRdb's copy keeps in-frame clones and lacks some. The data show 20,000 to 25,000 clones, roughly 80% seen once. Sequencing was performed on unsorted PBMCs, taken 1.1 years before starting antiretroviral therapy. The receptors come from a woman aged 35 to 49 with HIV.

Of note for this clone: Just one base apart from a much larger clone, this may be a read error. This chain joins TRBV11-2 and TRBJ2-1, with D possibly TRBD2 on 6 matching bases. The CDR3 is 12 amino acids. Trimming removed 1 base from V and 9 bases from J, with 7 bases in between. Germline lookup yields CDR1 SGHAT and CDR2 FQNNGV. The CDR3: CASSLVGGEQFF. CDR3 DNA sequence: TGTGCCAGCAGCTTAGTGGGGGGTGAGCAGTTCTTC.

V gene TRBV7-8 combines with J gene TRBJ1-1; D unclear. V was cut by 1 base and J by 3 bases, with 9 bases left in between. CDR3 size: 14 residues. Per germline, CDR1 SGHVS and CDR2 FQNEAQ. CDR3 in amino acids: CASSLVSRDTEAFF. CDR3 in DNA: TGTGCCAGCAGCTTAGTCAGTAGGGACACTGAAGCTTTCTTT. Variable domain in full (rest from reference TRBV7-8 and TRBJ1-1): GAGVSQSPRYKVAKRGQDVALRCDPISGHVSLFWYQQALGQGPEFLTYFQNEAQLDKSGLPSDRFFAERPEGSVSTLKIQRTQQEDSAVYLCASSLVSRDTEAFFGQGTRLTVV.

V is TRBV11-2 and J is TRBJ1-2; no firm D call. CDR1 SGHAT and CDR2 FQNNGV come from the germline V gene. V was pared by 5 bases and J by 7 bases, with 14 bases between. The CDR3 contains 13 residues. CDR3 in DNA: TGTGCCAGCAGCCAGACTGATTCCGGTGGCTACACCTTC. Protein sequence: CASSQTDSGGYTF.

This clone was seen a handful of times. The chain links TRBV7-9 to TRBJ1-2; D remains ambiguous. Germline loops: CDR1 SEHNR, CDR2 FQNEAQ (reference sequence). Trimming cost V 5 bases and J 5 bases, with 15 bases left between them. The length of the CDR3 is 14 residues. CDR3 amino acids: CASSTGSLFYGYTF. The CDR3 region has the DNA TGTGCCAGCAGCACCGGGAGCCTATTTTATGGCTACACCTTC.

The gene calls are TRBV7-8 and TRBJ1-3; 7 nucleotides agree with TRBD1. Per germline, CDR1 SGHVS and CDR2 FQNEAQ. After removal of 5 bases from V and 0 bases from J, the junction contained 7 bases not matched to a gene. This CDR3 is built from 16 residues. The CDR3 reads CASSKNRGYSGNTIYF. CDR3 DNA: TGTGCCAGCAGCAAAAACAGGGGATACTCTGGAAACACCATATATTTT.

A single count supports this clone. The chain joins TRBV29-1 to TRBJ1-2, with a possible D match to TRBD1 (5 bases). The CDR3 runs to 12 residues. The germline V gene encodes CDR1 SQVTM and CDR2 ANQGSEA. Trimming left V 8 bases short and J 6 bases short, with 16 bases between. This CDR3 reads CSTNSGMHGYTF. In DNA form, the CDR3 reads TGCAGCACTAACTCAGGGATGCATGGCTACACCTTC.

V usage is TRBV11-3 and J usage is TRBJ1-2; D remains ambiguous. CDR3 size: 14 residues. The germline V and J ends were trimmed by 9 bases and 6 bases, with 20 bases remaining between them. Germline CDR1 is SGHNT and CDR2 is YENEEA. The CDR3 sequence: CASVDATLRNGYTF. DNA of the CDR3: TGTGCCAGTGTAGACGCCACCTTGAGGAATGGCTACACCTTC.

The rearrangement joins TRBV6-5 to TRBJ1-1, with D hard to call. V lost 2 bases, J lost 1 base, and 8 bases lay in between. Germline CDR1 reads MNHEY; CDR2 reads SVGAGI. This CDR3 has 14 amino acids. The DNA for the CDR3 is TGTGCCAGCAGTTACGGTGCAACGAACACTGAAGCTTTCTTT. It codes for CASSYGATNTEAFF.

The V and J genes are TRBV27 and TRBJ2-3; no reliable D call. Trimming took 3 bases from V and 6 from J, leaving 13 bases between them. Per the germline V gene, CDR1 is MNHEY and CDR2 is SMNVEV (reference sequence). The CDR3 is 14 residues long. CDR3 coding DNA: TGTGCCAGCAGTTTGTCCCTTCTGGGGGATACGCAGTATTTT. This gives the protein CASSLSLLGDTQYF.

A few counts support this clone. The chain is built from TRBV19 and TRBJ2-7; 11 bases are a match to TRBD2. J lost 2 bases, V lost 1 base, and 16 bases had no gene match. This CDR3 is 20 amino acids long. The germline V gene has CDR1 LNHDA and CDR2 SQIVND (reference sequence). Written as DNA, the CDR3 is TGTGCCAGTAGTATAGGTCTGGGAACTAGCGGGAGTGGTAGTCCCTACGAGCAGTACTTC. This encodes CASSIGLGTSGSGSPYEQYF.

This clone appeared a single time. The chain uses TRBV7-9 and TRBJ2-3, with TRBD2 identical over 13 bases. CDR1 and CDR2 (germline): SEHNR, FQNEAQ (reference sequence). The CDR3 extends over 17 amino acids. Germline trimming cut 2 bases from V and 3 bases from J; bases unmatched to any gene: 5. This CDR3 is CASSLTSGGAATDTQYF. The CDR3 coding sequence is TGTGCCAGCAGCTTAACTAGCGGGGGGGCGGCAACAGATACGCAGTATTTT.

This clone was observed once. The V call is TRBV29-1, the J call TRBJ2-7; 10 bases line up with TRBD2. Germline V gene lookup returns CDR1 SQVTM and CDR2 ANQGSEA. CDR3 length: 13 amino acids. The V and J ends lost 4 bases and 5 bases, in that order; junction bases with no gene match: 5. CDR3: CSVGLAGAHEQYF. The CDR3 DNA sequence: TGCAGCGTTGGGCTAGCGGGAGCGCACGAGCAGTACTTC.

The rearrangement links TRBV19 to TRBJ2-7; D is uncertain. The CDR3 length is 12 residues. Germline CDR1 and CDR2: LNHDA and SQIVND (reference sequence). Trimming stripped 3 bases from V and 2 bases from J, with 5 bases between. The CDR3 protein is CASSIGPYEQYF. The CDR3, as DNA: TGTGCCAGTAGTATCGGTCCCTACGAGCAGTACTTC.

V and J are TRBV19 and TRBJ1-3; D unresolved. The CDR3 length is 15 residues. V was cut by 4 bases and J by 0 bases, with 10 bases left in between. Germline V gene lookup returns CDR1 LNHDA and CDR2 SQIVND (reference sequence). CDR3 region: CASSNAGISGNTIYF. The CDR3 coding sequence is TGTGCCAGTAGTAACGCGGGAATCTCTGGAAACACCATATATTTT.

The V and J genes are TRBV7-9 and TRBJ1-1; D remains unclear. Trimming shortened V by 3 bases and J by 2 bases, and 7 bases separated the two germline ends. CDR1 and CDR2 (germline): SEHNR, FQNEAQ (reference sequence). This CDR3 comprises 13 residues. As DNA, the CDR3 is TGTGCCAGCAGCTTTATTGCAAACACTGAAGCTTTCTTT. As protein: CASSFIANTEAFF.

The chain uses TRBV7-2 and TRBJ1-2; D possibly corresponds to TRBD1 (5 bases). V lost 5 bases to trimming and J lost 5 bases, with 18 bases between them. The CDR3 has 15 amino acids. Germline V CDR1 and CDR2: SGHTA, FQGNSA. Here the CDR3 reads CASSRGRNNDYGYTF. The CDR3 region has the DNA TGTGCCAGCAGCAGGGGACGGAATAACGATTATGGCTACACCTTC.

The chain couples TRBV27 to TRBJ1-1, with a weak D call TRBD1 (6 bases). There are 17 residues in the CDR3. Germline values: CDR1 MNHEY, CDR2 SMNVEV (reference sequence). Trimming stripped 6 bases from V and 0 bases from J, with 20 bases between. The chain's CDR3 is CASSRTLTGSMNTEAFF. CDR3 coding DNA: TGTGCCAGCAGCCGCACCCTGACAGGATCCATGAACACTGAAGCTTTCTTT.

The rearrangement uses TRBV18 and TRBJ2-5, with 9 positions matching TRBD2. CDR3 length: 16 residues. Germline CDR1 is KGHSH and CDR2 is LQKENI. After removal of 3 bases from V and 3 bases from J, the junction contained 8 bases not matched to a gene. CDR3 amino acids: CASSPLQQRGEETQYF. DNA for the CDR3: TGTGCCAGCTCACCCCTACAACAGCGGGGGGAAGAGACCCAGTACTTC.

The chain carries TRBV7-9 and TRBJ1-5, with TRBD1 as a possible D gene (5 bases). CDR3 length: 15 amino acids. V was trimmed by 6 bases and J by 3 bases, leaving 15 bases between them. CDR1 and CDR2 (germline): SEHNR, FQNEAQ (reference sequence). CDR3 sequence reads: CASSSNDSPNQPQHF. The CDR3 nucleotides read TGTGCCAGCAGTTCCAATGACAGCCCCAATCAGCCCCAGCATTTT.

The CDR3 nucleotides are TGTGCCAGCAGCTTCGGGGCCGCAAGGTCACCCCTCCACTTT. This codes for CASSFGAARSPLHF. The chain links TRBV13 to TRBJ1-6; tentative D call: TRBD1 (5 bases). CDR3 size: 14 residues. The germline V gene encodes CDR1 PRHDT and CDR2 FYEKMQ (reference sequence). The germline V and J ends were trimmed by 3 bases and 10 bases, with 13 bases remaining between them.

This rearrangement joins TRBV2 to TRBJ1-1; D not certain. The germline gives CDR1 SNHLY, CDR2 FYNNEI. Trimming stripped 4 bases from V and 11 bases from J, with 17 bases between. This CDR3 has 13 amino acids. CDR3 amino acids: CASSGLGSLEAFF. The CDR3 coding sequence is TGTGCCAGCAGTGGATTGGGAAGTTTGGAGGCTTTCTTT.

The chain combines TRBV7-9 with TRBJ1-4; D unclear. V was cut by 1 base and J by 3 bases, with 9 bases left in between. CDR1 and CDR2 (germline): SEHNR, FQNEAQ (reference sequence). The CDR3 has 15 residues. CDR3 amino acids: CASSLEMSSNEKLFF. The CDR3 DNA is TGTGCCAGCAGCTTAGAAATGTCCTCTAATGAAAAACTGTTTTTT.

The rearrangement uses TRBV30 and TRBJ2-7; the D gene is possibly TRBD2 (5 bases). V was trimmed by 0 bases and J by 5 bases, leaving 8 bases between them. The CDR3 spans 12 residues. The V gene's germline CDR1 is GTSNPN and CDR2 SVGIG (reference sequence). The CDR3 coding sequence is TGTGCCTGGAGTGTACGAGGGAACGAGCAGTACTTC. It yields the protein CAWSVRGNEQYF.